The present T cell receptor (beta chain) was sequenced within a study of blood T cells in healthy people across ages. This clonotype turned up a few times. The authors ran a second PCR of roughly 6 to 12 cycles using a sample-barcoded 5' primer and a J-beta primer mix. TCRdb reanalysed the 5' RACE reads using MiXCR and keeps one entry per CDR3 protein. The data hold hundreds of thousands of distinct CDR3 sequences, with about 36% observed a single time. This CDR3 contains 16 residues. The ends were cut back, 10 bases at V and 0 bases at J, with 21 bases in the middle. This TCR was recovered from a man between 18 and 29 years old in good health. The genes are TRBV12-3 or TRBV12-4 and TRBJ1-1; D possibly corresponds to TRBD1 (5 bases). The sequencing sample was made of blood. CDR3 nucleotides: TGTGCCACCACGTGGGGGTCGAGGGCAATGAACACTGAAGCTTTCTTT. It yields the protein CATTWGSRAMNTEAFF.